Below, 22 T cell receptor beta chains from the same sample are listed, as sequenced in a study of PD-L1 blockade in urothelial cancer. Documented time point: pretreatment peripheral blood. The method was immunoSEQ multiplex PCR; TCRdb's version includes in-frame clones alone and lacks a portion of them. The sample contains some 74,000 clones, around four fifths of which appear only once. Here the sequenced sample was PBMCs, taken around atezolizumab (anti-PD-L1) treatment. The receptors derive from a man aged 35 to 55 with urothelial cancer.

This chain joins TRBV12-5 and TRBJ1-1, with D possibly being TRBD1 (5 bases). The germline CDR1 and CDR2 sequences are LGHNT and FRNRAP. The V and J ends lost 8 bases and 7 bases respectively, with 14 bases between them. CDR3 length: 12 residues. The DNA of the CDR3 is TGTGCTAGTCGGGAGGGGTCGGGTGAAGCTTTCTTT. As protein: CASREGSGEAFF.

CDR3 region: CAWSSTGDIQYF. Written as DNA, the CDR3 is TGTGCCTGGAGTTCGACAGGGGACATTCAGTACTTC. The chain has TRBV30 and TRBJ2-4; 8 nucleotides align to TRBD1. This CDR3 has 12 residues. Germline V gene data show CDR1 as GTSNPN and CDR2 as SVGIG (reference sequence). V shed 2 bases and J 8 bases; nucleotides not matched to a gene: 2.

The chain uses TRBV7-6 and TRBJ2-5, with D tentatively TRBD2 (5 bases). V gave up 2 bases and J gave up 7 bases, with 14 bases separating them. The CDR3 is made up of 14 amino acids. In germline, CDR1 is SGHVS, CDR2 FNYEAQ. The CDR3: CASSLTTGTWTQYF. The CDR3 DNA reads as TGTGCCAGCAGCTTAACGACGGGAACGTGGACCCAGTACTTC.

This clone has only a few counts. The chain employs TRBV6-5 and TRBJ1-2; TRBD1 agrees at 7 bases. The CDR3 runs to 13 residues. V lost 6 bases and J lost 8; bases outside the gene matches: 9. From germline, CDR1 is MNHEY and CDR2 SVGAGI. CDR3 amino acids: CASRVDRERGYTF. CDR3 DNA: TGTGCCAGCAGAGTCGACAGGGAACGCGGCTACACCTTC.

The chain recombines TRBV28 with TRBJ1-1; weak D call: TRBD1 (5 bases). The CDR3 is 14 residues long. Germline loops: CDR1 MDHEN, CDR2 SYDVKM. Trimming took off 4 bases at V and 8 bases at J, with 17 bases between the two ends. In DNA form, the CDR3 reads TGTGCCAGCAGTTCCCGCCGACAGAGTTACGAAGCTTTCTTT. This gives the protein CASSSRRQSYEAFF.

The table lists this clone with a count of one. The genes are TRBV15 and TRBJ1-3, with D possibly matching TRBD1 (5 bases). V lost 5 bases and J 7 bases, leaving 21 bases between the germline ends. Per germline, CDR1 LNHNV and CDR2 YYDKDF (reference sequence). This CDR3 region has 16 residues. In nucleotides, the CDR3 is TGTGCCACCAGCCCTGGGGGGACCGCGGGTGGGAACACCATATATTTT. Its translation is CATSPGGTAGGNTIYF.

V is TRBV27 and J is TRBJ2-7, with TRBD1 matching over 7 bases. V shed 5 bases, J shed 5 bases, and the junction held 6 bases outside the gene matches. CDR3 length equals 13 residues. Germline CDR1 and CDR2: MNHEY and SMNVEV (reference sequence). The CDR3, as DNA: TGTGCCAGCAGTCCCTCAACAGGGGACGAGCAGTACTTC. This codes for CASSPSTGDEQYF.

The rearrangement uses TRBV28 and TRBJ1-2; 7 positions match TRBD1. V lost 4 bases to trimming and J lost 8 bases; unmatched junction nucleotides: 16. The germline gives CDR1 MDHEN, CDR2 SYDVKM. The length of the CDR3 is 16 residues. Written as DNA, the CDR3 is TGTGCCAGCAGTTCTCCCCCTGGACAGGTTATGGGAGGCTACACCTTC. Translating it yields CASSSPPGQVMGGYTF.

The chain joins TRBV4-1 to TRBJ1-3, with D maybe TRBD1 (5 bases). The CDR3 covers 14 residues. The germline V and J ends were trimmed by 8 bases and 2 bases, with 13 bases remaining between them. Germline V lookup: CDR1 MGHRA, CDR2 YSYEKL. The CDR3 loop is CASSTGSAGNTIYF. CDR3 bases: TGCGCCAGCTCAACAGGCTCCGCTGGAAACACCATATATTTT.

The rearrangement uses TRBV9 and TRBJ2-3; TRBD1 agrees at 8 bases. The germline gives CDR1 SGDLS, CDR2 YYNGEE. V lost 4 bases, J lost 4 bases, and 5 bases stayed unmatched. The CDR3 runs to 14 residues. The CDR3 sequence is CASSPGQGSDTQYF. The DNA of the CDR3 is TGTGCCAGCAGCCCCGGACAGGGATCAGATACGCAGTATTTT.

CDR3 sequence reads: CASGFQAAGYTF. CDR3 bases: TGTGCCAGCGGGTTCCAGGCAGCTGGCTACACCTTC. V is TRBV28 and J is TRBJ1-2; no reliable D call. The CDR3 spans 12 residues. Per the germline V gene, CDR1 is MDHEN and CDR2 is SYDVKM. V lost 8 bases and J 7 bases, leaving 14 bases between the germline ends.

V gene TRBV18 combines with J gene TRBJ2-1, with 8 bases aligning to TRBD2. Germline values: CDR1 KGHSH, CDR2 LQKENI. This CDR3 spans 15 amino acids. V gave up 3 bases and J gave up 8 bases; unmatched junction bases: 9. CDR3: CASSPGTSGFDEQFF. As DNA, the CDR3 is TGTGCCAGCTCACCTGGAACTAGCGGATTCGATGAGCAGTTCTTC.

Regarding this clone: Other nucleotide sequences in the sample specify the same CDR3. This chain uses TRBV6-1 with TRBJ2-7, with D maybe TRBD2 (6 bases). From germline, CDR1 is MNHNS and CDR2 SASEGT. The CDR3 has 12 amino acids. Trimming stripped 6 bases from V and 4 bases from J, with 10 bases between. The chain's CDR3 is CASRGGPYEQYF. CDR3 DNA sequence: TGTGCCAGCAGGGGGGGACCTTACGAGCAGTACTTC.

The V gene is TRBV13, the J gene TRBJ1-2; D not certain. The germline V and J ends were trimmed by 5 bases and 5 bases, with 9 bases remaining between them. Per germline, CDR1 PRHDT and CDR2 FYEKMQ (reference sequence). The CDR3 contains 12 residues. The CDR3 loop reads CASSARPYGYTF. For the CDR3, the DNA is TGTGCCAGCAGCGCTAGGCCTTATGGCTACACCTTC.

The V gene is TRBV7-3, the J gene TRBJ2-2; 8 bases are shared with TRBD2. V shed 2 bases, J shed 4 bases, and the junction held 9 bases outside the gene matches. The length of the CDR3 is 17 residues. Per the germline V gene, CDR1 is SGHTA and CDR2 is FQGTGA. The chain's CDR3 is CASSLSAREGRTGELFF. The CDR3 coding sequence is TGTGCCAGCAGCTTATCTGCCCGGGAGGGCCGCACCGGGGAGCTGTTTTTT.

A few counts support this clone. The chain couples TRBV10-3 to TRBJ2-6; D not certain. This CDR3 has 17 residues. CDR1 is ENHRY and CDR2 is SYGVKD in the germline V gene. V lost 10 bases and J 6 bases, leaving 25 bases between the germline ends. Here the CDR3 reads CATRKDGLQNEANVLTF. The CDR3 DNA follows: TGTGCCACCCGGAAAGATGGGCTTCAAAATGAGGCCAACGTCCTGACTTTC.

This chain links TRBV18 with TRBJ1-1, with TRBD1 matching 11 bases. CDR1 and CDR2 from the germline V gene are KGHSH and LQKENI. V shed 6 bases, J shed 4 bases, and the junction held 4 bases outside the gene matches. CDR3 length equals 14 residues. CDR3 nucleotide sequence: TGTGCCAGCTCCGGGACAGGGGGGGCCACTGAAGCTTTCTTT. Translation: CASSGTGGATEAFF. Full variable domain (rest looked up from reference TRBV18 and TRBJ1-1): NAGVMQNPRHLVRRRGQEARLRCSPMKGHSHVYWYRQLPEEGLKFMVYLQKENIIDESGMPKERFSAEFPKEGPSILRIQQVVRGDSAAYFCASSGTGGATEAFFGQGTRLTVV.

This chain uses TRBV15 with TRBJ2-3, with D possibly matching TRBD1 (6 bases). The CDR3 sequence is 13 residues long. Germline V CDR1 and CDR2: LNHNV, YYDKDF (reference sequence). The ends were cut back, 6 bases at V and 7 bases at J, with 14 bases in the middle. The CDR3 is CATSPDRSNTQYF. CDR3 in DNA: TGTGCCACCAGTCCCGACAGGTCAAATACGCAGTATTTT.

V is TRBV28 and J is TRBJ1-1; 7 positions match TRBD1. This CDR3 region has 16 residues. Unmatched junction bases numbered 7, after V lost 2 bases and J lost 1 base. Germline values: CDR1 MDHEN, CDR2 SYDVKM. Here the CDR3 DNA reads TGTGCCAGCAGTTTAGACAGGGCCTTTGGGAACACTGAAGCTTTCTTT. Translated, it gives CASSLDRAFGNTEAFF.

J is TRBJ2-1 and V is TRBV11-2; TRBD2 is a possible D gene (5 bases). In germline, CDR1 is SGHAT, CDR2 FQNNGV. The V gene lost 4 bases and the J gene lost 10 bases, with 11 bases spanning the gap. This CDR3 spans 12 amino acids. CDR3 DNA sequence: TGTGCCAGCAGCTCTGGACTGCGAGAGCAGTTCTTC. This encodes CASSSGLREQFF.

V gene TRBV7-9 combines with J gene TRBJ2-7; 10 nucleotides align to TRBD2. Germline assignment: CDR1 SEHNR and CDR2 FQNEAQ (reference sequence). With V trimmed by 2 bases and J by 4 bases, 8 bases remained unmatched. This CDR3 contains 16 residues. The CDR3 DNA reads TGTGCCAGCAGCTTAATAGCTAGCGGGAGACTGTACGAGCAGTACTTC. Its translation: CASSLIASGRLYEQYF.

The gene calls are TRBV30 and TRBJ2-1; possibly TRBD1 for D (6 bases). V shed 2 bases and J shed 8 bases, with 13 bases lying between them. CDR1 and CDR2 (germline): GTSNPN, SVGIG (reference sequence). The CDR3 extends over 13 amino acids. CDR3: CAWSLRAGDEQFF. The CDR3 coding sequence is TGTGCCTGGAGTCTAAGGGCAGGGGATGAGCAGTTCTTC.